This entry concerns a single TCR beta chain. The data were obtained in a study of T cell changes during pregnancy in multiple sclerosis. Repertoires were generated with immunoSEQ multiplex PCR, while TCRdb's copy carries only in-frame clones and drops some. The table includes about 53,000 clones, about 92% detected once. Losses at the gene ends were 6 bases for V and 3 bases for J; bases not matched to a gene: 4. This CDR3 has 14 residues. The germline V gene has CDR1 LNHNV and CDR2 YYDKDF (reference sequence). This receptor was obtained from a female donor with multiple sclerosis, enrolled in a pregnancy study. This chain uses TRBV15 with TRBJ1-5, with TRBD1 matching 8 bases. The sample was CD8+ T cells from peripheral blood mononuclear cells, taken before pregnancy. The CDR3 nucleotides read TGTGCCACCAGTATGGACAGGGTCAATCAGCCCCAGCATTTT. The encoded protein is CATSMDRVNQPQHF.